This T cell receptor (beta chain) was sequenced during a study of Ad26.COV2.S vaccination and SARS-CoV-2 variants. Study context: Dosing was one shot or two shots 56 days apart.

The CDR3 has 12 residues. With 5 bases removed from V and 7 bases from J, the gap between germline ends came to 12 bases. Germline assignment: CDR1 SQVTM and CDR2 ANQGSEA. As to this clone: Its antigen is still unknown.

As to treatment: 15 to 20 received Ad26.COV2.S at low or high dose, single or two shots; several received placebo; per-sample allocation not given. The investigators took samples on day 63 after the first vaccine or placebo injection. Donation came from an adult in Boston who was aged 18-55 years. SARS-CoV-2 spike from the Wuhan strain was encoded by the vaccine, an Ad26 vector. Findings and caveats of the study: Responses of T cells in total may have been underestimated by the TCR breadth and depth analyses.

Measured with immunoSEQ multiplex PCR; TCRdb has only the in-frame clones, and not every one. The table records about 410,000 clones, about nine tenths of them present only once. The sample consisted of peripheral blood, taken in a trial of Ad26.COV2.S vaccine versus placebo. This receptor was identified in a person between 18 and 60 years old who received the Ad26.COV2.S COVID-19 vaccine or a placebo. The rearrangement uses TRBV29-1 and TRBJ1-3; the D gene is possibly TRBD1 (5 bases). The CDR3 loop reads CSVIQGENTIYF. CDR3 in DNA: TGCAGCGTTATTCAGGGAGAGAACACCATATATTTT.